The sequence of this T cell receptor (beta chain) was determined in a study of cytomegalovirus exposure and HLA in healthy donors. This CDR3 comprises 19 residues. CDR1 is SGHDN and CDR2 is FVKESK in the germline V gene. J lost 0 bases, V lost 2 bases, and 7 bases had no gene match. 13 Jbeta primers and 60 Vbeta primers were used for the PCR. The method was immunoSEQ multiplex PCR; TCRdb's version includes in-frame clones alone and lacks a portion of them. The sample consists of fewer than 250,000 clones, roughly 70% of them appearing once. A single count supports this clone. The rearrangement links TRBV14 to TRBJ2-3, with 14 bases that match TRBD2. The sample consisted of PBMCs. The TCR sequence derives from a woman aged 30 to 39 in good health and CMV-seronegative. The CDR3 protein is CASSQSGTSGRTSTDTQYF. The CDR3 DNA is TGTGCCAGCAGCCAATCCGGGACTAGCGGGAGAACTAGCACAGATACGCAGTATTTT.